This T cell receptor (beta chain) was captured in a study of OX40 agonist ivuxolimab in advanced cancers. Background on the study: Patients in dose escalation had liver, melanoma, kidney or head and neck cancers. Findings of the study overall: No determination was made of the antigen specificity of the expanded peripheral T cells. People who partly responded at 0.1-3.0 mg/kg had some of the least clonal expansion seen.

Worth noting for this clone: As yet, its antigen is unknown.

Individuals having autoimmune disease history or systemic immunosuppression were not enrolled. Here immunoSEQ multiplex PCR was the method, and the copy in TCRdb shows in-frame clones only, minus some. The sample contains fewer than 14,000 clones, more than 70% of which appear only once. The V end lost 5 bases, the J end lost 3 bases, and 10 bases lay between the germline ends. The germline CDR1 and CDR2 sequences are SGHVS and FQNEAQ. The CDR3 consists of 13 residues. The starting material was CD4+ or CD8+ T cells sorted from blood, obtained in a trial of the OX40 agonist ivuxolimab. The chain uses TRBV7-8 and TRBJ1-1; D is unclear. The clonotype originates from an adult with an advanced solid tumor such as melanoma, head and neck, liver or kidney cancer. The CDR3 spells CASSLAGDTEAFF. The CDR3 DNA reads TGTGCCAGCAGCCTGGCGGGAGACACTGAAGCTTTCTTT.